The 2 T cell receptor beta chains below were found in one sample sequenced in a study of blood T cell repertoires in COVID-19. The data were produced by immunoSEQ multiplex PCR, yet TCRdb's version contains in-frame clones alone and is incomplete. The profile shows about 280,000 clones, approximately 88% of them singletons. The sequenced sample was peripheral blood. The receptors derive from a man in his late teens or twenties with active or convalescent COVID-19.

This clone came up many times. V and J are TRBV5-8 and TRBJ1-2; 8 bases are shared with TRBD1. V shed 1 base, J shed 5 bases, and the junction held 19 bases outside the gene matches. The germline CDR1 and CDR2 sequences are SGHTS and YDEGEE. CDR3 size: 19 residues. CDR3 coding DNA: TGTGCCAGCAGCTTGTTAGGGGCAGGGGGCAGCCCATCCTTATATGGCTACACCTTC. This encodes CASSLLGAGGSPSLYGYTF.

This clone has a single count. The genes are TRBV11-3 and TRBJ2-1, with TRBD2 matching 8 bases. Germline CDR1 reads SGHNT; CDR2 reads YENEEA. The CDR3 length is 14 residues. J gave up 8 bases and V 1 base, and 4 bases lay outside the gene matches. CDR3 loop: CASSLAGGAHEQFF. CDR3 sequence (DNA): TGTGCCAGCAGCTTAGCGGGGGGGGCCCATGAGCAGTTCTTC.